The present T cell receptor beta chain was sequenced within a study of tumor-infiltrating lymphocytes in primary liver carcinoma. Study overall: Each of the samples returned roughly 3.65 to 7.5 million productive TCRbeta reads (a yield similar across tissue types). Whole-study findings and limits: The top-250-clone fraction was significantly higher in tumors than in blood (p = 0.039).

Scientists recovered RNA and DNA together from about 21-30 mg of unsorted bulk tissue. For each tumor, five separate regions were sampled. As regards this clonotype: Its antigen is unknown.

CDR3 length: 14 residues. Germline V gene lookup returns CDR1 WNHNN and CDR2 SYGVQD (reference sequence). With around 500 ng total RNA as template and a constant-region primer, TCR beta cDNA was made. Sequencing libraries for TCR beta derived from three nested multiplex PCR rounds that used slightly modified ARM-PCR. The study ran its first two PCR rounds for nine to ten cycles each, using TRBV1-TRBV30 forward primers and a C-beta reverse primer. TCRdb reprocessed the multiplex PCR reads with MiXCR, giving one entry per CDR3 protein. The sample carries approximately 30,000 distinct CDR3 sequences, around 80% recorded once.

This sequence was found in a middle-aged man with primary liver carcinoma and hepatitis B virus infection. This chain uses TRBV10-1 with TRBJ2-7; 9 nucleotides line up with TRBD2. The sequencing sample was made of liver tumor tissue from sampling region 5. Subset specified: tumor region T5, tumor centre. The CDR3 loop is CARDRTSAPYEQYF. CDR3 DNA sequence: TGCGCAAGGGATAGGACTAGCGCACCCTACGAGCAGTACTTC.